The source of this TCR beta chain is a study of blood T cell repertoires in COVID-19. The overall study: From T cells, B-cell-depleted T cells, or PBMCs came the material, which was cDNA or gDNA.

Unmatched junction bases numbered 3, after V lost 5 bases and J lost 2 bases. This CDR3 has 13 amino acids. Germline V lookup: CDR1 SNHLY, CDR2 FYNNEI. This table comes from immunoSEQ multiplex PCR, and its TCRdb copy is limited to in-frame clones, with some not included. The sample includes fewer than 120,000 clones, over 60% seen only once; the top ten take around 16%. V gene TRBV2 combines with J gene TRBJ2-7, with 7 nucleotides matching TRBD1. The clonotype was recovered from a woman older than 75 with active or convalescent COVID-19. Sequencing was performed on peripheral blood. CDR3 DNA sequence: TGTGCCAGCAGTAGGGACAGAACCTACGAGCAGTACTTC. It translates to CASSRDRTYEQYF.